The TCR beta chain described here comes from a study of blood T cell repertoires in COVID-19. Original handling: Researchers report that nucleated cell counts were estimated from reference gene primer amplification. Only in-frame clones appear in the TCRdb table, and some are missing; sequencing was by immunoSEQ multiplex PCR. That table supplies the V and J calls and clone size; D and trimming were determined from the DNA. The sample records about 70,000 clones, more than 75% being singletons. Per germline, CDR1 LNHDA and CDR2 SQIVND (reference sequence). V trimming: 11 bases; J trimming: 6 bases; junction bases outside the gene matches: 9. The CDR3 has 12 residues.

The sequencing input was peripheral blood. The rearrangement joins TRBV19 to TRBJ2-7, with 8 bases identical to TRBD1. This sequence originates from a man aged 45 to 65 with acute or convalescent COVID-19. The CDR3 DNA follows: TGTGCCGCAGGACAGGGTTCATCCGAGCAGTACGTC. This translates into CAAGQGSSEQYV.